The sequence of this TCR beta chain was determined in a study of cytomegalovirus exposure and HLA in healthy donors. The PCR used 60 Vbeta and 13 Jbeta primers. Profiling relied on immunoSEQ multiplex PCR, and the TCRdb table lists in-frame clones only, not all of them. The sample holds approximately 93,000 clones, approximately 72% seen once. The V end lost 5 bases, the J end lost 8 bases, and 18 bases lay between the germline ends. CDR3 size: 14 residues. Germline V gives CDR1 SGHTA, CDR2 FQGNSA. The source material was PBMCs. The sequence came from a woman between 35 and 50 years old in good health and CMV-seronegative. The J gene is TRBJ1-2, the V gene TRBV7-2; D is unresolved. The CDR3 sequence: CASSPTQPRGGYTF. The CDR3 coding sequence is TGTGCCAGCAGCCCTACTCAACCACGCGGGGGCTACACCTTC.